The source of this TCR beta chain is a study of T-cell reconstitution after alpha-beta-depleted transplantation in children. Preparation of the TCRbeta library used unique molecular identifiers. TCRdb re-called the PCR reads with MiXCR, one entry per CDR3 protein. The repertoire holds fewer than 1 million distinct CDR3 sequences, with roughly 15% as singletons. This clonotype was seen a handful of times. The CDR3 sequence is 16 residues long. Trimming took off 1 base at V and 2 bases at J, with 16 bases between the two ends. Germline V gives CDR1 SGHRS, CDR2 YFSETQ. The chain links TRBV5-1 to TRBJ2-7, with D perhaps matching TRBD1 (5 bases). The TCR originated in a male patient under 18 who had a stem cell transplant for acute lymphoblastic leukemia, so the T cells may come from the graft donor. The source material was PBMCs, mostly from graft donor cells, sampled 360 days after TCRalphabeta/CD19-depleted stem cell transplant. The CDR3 is CASSLFAMDTPYEQYF. Written as DNA, the CDR3 is TGCGCCAGCAGCTTGTTCGCTATGGACACACCCTACGAGCAGTACTTC.